Each of the 16 T cell receptor beta chains below was sequenced from the same sample in a study of blood T cell repertoires in COVID-19. Clones were sequenced by immunoSEQ multiplex PCR, and TCRdb holds only the in-frame ones, with some missing. The table lists around 200,000 clones, roughly 80% of them singletons, with roughly 15% in the top ten. The sample consisted of peripheral blood. The origin of the receptors is a woman in her 70s with COVID-19, enrolled during active disease.

V is TRBV5-1 and J is TRBJ2-1; the D gene is possibly TRBD2 (5 bases). Germline V gene sequence: CDR1 SGHRS, CDR2 YFSETQ. There are 15 residues in the CDR3. V lost 5 bases and J 1 base, leaving 13 bases between the germline ends. The CDR3 spells CASSIGGSSYNEQFF. For the CDR3, the DNA is TGCGCCAGCAGTATCGGCGGGTCTTCCTACAATGAGCAGTTCTTC.

Here the CDR3 reads CASSLGGRDSGNTIYF. DNA of the CDR3: TGCGCCAGCAGCTTGGGTGGACGGGACTCTGGAAACACCATATATTTT. The chain recombines TRBV5-1 with TRBJ1-3; D gene ambiguous. Looked up from germline, CDR1 is SGHRS and CDR2 is YFSETQ. CDR3 length: 16 residues. V gave up 0 bases and J gave up 0 bases, with 10 bases separating them.

The rearrangement joins TRBV29-1 to TRBJ1-1; D gene ambiguous. This CDR3 has 12 residues. Trimming left V 4 bases short and J 2 bases short, with 8 bases between. From germline, CDR1 is SQVTM and CDR2 ANQGSEA. The chain's CDR3 is CSVGRTNTEAFF. For the CDR3, the DNA is TGCAGCGTTGGTAGAACCAACACTGAAGCTTTCTTT.

In this sample, this clone turned up once. The chain uses TRBV5-1 and TRBJ2-3; 7 nucleotides line up with TRBD2. Germline CDR1 reads SGHRS; CDR2 reads YFSETQ. J gave up 3 bases and V 5 bases, and 9 bases lay outside the gene matches. The CDR3 has 15 amino acids. CDR3 region: CASRGLASGTDTQYF. The CDR3 DNA follows: TGCGCCAGCAGGGGTTTGGCTAGCGGTACAGATACGCAGTATTTT.

The chain joins TRBV2 to TRBJ1-2; 7 nucleotides align to TRBD1. V dropped 3 bases and J dropped 4; count of bases not matched to a gene: 5. This CDR3 spans 14 amino acids. Germline V lookup: CDR1 SNHLY, CDR2 FYNNEI. The CDR3 loop reads CASSETGNSYGYTF. CDR3 sequence (DNA): TGTGCCAGCAGTGAGACAGGGAACAGCTATGGCTACACCTTC.

This clone was counted between two and nine times. The chain combines TRBV5-1 with TRBJ1-1; D gene unclear. Germline lookup yields CDR1 SGHRS and CDR2 YFSETQ. There are 15 residues in the CDR3. V dropped 4 bases and J dropped 1 base, with 14 bases sitting between them. The CDR3 reads CASSSPPGKNTEAFF. Here the CDR3 DNA reads TGCGCCAGCAGCAGTCCGCCCGGGAAGAACACTGAAGCTTTCTTT.

The chain couples TRBV29-1 to TRBJ2-5, with TRBD2 matching over 14 bases. The CDR3 loop spans 15 amino acids. Per the germline V gene, CDR1 is SQVTM and CDR2 is ANQGSEA. With V trimmed by 6 bases and J by 5 bases, 8 bases remained unmatched. The CDR3 loop is CSVLTSGRARETQYF. CDR3 DNA sequence: TGCAGCGTACTGACTAGCGGGAGGGCCAGGGAGACCCAGTACTTC.

This clone was seen a single time. Other DNA sequences in this sample translate to the same CDR3. The chain employs TRBV7-9 and TRBJ2-2, with no clear D. There are 14 residues in the CDR3. Germline V gene lookup returns CDR1 SEHNR and CDR2 FQNEAQ (reference sequence). V was cut by 0 bases and J by 2 bases, with 4 bases left in between. DNA of the CDR3: TGTGCCAGCAGCTTAGCAACTAACACCGGGGAGCTGTTTTTT. This encodes CASSLATNTGELFF. The entire variable domain, with the rest obtained from reference TRBV7-9 and TRBJ2-2, is as follows: DTGVSQNPRHKITKRGQNVTFRCDPISEHNRLYWYRQTLGQGPEFLTYFQNEAQLEKSRLLSDRFSAERPKGSFSTLEIQRTEQGDSAMYLCASSLATNTGELFFGEGSRLTVL.

The CDR3 region is CASSPSSVTGELFF. The CDR3 DNA reads TGTGCCAGCTCACCGTCAAGCGTCACCGGGGAGCTGTTTTTT. The chain joins TRBV18 to TRBJ2-2; D remains unclear. The CDR3 runs 14 residues. Per germline, CDR1 KGHSH and CDR2 LQKENI. V dropped 3 bases and J dropped 4 bases, with 9 bases sitting between them.

The rearrangement joins TRBV3-1 (or the pseudogene TRBV3-2) to TRBJ1-1; D might be TRBD1 (5 bases). The V and J ends lost 3 bases and 7 bases respectively, with 9 bases between them. There are 12 residues in the CDR3. The germline V gene encodes CDR1 LGHDT and CDR2 YNNKEL (reference sequence). CDR3 sequence: CASSQGGIEAFF. The CDR3 coding sequence is TGTGCCAGCAGCCAGGGGGGAATTGAAGCTTTCTTT.

V and J are TRBV5-6 and TRBJ2-2; the D gene is possibly TRBD2 (5 bases). V was pared by 7 bases and J by 4 bases, with 17 bases between. Germline CDR1 and CDR2: SGHDT and YYEEEE. This CDR3 region has 15 residues. The CDR3 loop is CASFDGSWVTGELFF. CDR3 nucleotide sequence: TGTGCCAGCTTTGATGGGAGTTGGGTCACCGGGGAGCTGTTTTTT.

This clone came up a few times. This chain joins TRBV7-2 and TRBJ1-2, with D possibly TRBD1 on 5 matching bases. Trimming removed 4 bases from V and 4 bases from J, with 13 bases in between. Germline-derived CDR1 and CDR2 are SGHTA and FQGNSA. There are 14 residues in the CDR3. The CDR3 nucleotides read TGTGCCAGCAGCTCCCGGGGGGGGACCTATGGCTACACCTTC. It codes for CASSSRGGTYGYTF.

The chain joins TRBV4-1 to TRBJ2-7; TRBD2 agrees at 7 bases. CDR1 is MGHRA, CDR2 YSYEKL, per germline. V shed 0 bases and J 0 bases; nucleotides not matched to a gene: 2. The CDR3 loop spans 15 amino acids. The CDR3 DNA is TGCGCCAGCAGCCAAGAAAGCGGGACCTCCTACGAGCAGTACTTC. Amino acids: CASSQESGTSYEQYF.

This chain connects TRBV6-1 to TRBJ2-1; 7 bases are shared with TRBD1. From germline, CDR1 is MNHNS and CDR2 SASEGT. The CDR3 is made up of 14 amino acids. Losses at the gene ends were 3 bases for V and 10 bases for J; bases not matched to a gene: 9. DNA of the CDR3: TGTGCCAGCAGTGACCGAAACAGGGGAAGCGAGCAGTTCTTC. It codes for CASSDRNRGSEQFF.

V gene TRBV6-5 combines with J gene TRBJ1-1; weak D call: TRBD1 (6 bases). CDR1 and CDR2 (germline): MNHEY, SVGAGI. The CDR3 sequence is 12 residues long. Trimming removed 1 base at V and 11 bases at J, with 11 bases between. The CDR3, as DNA: TGTGCCAGCAGTTACTTTCAGGGGCGGGCTTTCTTT. Amino acid sequence: CASSYFQGRAFF.

This clone was observed at least ten times. The rearrangement joins TRBV28 to TRBJ2-7; 7 bases match TRBD1. J lost 3 bases, V lost 1 base, and 12 bases had no gene match. The CDR3 runs 17 residues. The V gene's germline CDR1 is MDHEN and CDR2 SYDVKM. As DNA, the CDR3 is TGTGCCAGCAGTTTATATGAGGACTGGGACAGAAGCTACGAGCAGTACTTC. It translates to CASSLYEDWDRSYEQYF.